One sample yielded the 32 T cell receptor beta chains listed below, sequenced in a study of T-cell memory formation after mild COVID-19. One entry per CDR3 protein, called by TCRdb with MiXCR from the 5' RACE reads. This table has 560,000 or so distinct CDR3 sequences, roughly 17% appearing once. The sample comprised PBMCs or a T cell subset sorted from them (not recorded which). These receptors originate from an adult woman who had mild COVID-19 (a few samples of this study predate the infection). Cell type and time point are not known.

The chain combines TRBV20-1 with TRBJ2-7; D gene uncertain. Trimming removed 1 base at V and 6 bases at J, with 19 bases between. This CDR3 spans 15 amino acids. CDR1 and CDR2 (germline): DFQATT, SNEGSKA (reference sequence). The DNA for the CDR3 is TGCAGTGCTAGAGCAATAGGTTGGAACGGGCCCGAGCAGTACTTC. Protein sequence: CSARAIGWNGPEQYF.

This clonotype has a handful of counts. The chain recombines TRBV9 with TRBJ2-3, with 7 positions matching TRBD2. The ends lost 0 bases at V and 1 base at J; junction bases unmatched: 5. Per germline, CDR1 SGDLS and CDR2 YYNGEE. The CDR3 runs 16 residues. CDR3 sequence: CASSVGVGGGTDTQYF. The CDR3 bases are TGTGCCAGCAGCGTAGGGGTTGGGGGGGGCACAGATACGCAGTATTTT.

The chain links TRBV7-2 to TRBJ2-7; either TRBD1 or TRBD2 may fit D (5 bases each). CDR1 SGHTA and CDR2 FQGNSA come from the germline V gene. V was clipped by 1 base and J by 9 bases, with 13 bases between them. This CDR3 has 13 residues. CDR3 nucleotide sequence: TGTGCCAGCAGCTTAGGGGGGAAAAGTCGGCAGTACTTC. Its protein is CASSLGGKSRQYF.

This clonotype was seen at least ten times. The V and J genes are TRBV5-1 and TRBJ2-5; 8 bases match TRBD1. Germline V CDR1 and CDR2: SGHRS, YFSETQ. J gave up 3 bases and V 3 bases, and 4 bases lay outside the gene matches. This CDR3 has 14 residues. The CDR3 loop reads CASSSGQAEETQYF. The CDR3 nucleotides are TGCGCCAGCAGCTCGGGACAGGCTGAAGAGACCCAGTACTTC.

This clonotype has more than one count but fewer than ten. V and J are TRBV24-1 and TRBJ2-1; tentative D call: TRBD1 (5 bases). V gave up 2 bases and J gave up 2 bases, with 12 bases separating them. This CDR3 contains 16 residues. Germline-derived CDR1 and CDR2 are KGHDR and SFDVKD. The CDR3 sequence is CATSDSPRAPYNEQFF. Written as DNA, the CDR3 is TGTGCCACCAGTGATTCCCCCAGGGCCCCCTACAATGAGCAGTTCTTC.

This clonotype was observed at least ten times. The chain combines TRBV7-8 with TRBJ2-3, with no clear D. Per the germline V gene, CDR1 is SGHVS and CDR2 is FQNEAQ. Deletions cut 5 bases from V and 6 bases from J, with 12 bases between. The CDR3 totals 13 residues. The CDR3 reads CASSPPSVDTQYF. CDR3 nucleotide sequence: TGTGCCAGCAGCCCCCCCAGCGTGGATACGCAGTATTTT.

V is TRBV24-1 and J is TRBJ2-1; 9 nucleotides agree with TRBD1. Germline V CDR1 and CDR2: KGHDR, SFDVKD. The junction had 12 bases not matched to a gene; V was cut back by 5 bases and J by 8 bases. The CDR3 has 16 residues. The CDR3 sequence is CATSGGQGTGRDEQFF. The CDR3 DNA follows: TGTGCCACCAGTGGCGGACAGGGGACTGGTAGGGATGAGCAGTTCTTC.

Only a few counts were recorded for this clonotype. The chain employs TRBV11-2 and TRBJ2-1; the D is unclear. The CDR3 consists of 14 residues. V shed 0 bases and J shed 9 bases, with 12 bases lying between them. Looked up from germline, CDR1 is SGHAT and CDR2 is FQNNGV. The CDR3 loop reads CASSLDGPPSEQFF. In nucleotides, the CDR3 is TGTGCCAGCAGCTTAGATGGCCCCCCTAGTGAGCAGTTCTTC.

This clonotype was seen only a few times. The rearrangement uses TRBV11-2 and TRBJ2-5; D may be TRBD1 (6 bases). Trimming cost V 5 bases and J 2 bases, with 18 bases left between them. The germline CDR1 and CDR2 sequences are SGHAT and FQNNGV. This CDR3 has 16 residues. CDR3 sequence: CASSPDRGHQQETQYF. CDR3 in DNA: TGTGCCAGCAGCCCCGACCGGGGACACCAACAAGAGACCCAGTACTTC.

This clonotype has more than one count but fewer than ten. V usage is TRBV24-1 and J usage is TRBJ2-7; D call uncertain. V gave up 5 bases and J gave up 0 bases, with 19 bases separating them. The CDR3 is 17 residues long. Germline CDR1 reads KGHDR; CDR2 reads SFDVKD. Here the CDR3 DNA reads TGTGCCACCAGTGGCTCAACTCGGACGGCTAGCTCCTACGAGCAGTACTTC. This gives the protein CATSGSTRTASSYEQYF.

This clonotype occurred a few times. V and J are TRBV28 and TRBJ1-2; TRBD1 is a possible D gene (5 bases). V was cut by 6 bases and J by 14 bases, with 22 bases left in between. The CDR3 totals 13 residues. CDR1 MDHEN and CDR2 SYDVKM come from the germline V gene. The CDR3 here is CASSPRGVPLWTF. The CDR3 DNA reads TGTGCCAGCAGCCCCCGAGGGGTCCCCCTTTGGACCTTC.

A single count supports this clonotype. The chain has TRBV10-3 and TRBJ1-2; D is unresolved. This CDR3 comprises 13 residues. Trimming stripped 3 bases from V and 4 bases from J, with 9 bases between. Germline CDR1 and CDR2: ENHRY and SYGVKD. Here the CDR3 reads CAISEGGSYGYTF. For the CDR3, the DNA is TGTGCCATCAGTGAAGGCGGATCCTATGGCTACACCTTC.

This clonotype has more than one count but fewer than ten. The rearrangement links TRBV3-1 to TRBJ1-1; D remains ambiguous. V shed 0 bases and J shed 4 bases, with 12 bases lying between them. CDR1 is LGHDT and CDR2 is YNNKEL in the germline V gene (reference sequence). The CDR3 has 15 residues. CDR3 in DNA: TGTGCCAGCAGCCAAGATATTGCGGCAGTCACTGAAGCTTTCTTT. Amino acids: CASSQDIAAVTEAFF.

The CDR3 DNA follows: TGCGCCAGCAATGAGCCTTCGGGCGAGCAGTACTTC. This translates into CASNEPSGEQYF. The chain couples TRBV5-1 to TRBJ2-7; D is uncertain. The CDR3 is 12 residues long. Germline CDR1 is SGHRS and CDR2 is YFSETQ. V lost 6 bases and J lost 6, with 13 bases in between.

This clonotype was detected a few times. This rearrangement joins TRBV11-2 to TRBJ2-5; 9 nucleotides align to TRBD2. Germline CDR1 reads SGHAT; CDR2 reads FQNNGV. V was clipped by 7 bases and J by 5 bases; unmatched bases: 23. The CDR3 is 19 residues long. CDR3 in DNA: TGTGCCAGCAAGAGCTTTAAGCGGGAGGCCCCCCCGGAAAGGGAGACCCAGTACTTC. Its translation: CASKSFKREAPPERETQYF.

The chain is built from TRBV6-5 and TRBJ1-5; 7 bases fit TRBD1. Trimming removed 6 bases from V and 1 base from J; junction bases left unmatched: 6. This CDR3 has 15 residues. CDR1 is MNHEY, CDR2 SVGAGI, per germline. The CDR3: CASSSDRASNQPQHF. As DNA, the CDR3 is TGTGCCAGCAGCTCCGACAGGGCAAGCAATCAGCCCCAGCATTTT.

This clonotype was detected only a few times. The chain carries TRBV7-8 and TRBJ2-1; 9 bases map to TRBD2. Losses at the gene ends were 5 bases for V and 4 bases for J; bases not matched to a gene: 6. CDR3 length equals 15 residues. Germline V gene data show CDR1 as SGHVS and CDR2 as FQNEAQ. The CDR3 DNA is TGTGCCAGCAGCCGTAGCGGGAGCTTTTACAATGAGCAGTTCTTC. It translates to CASSRSGSFYNEQFF.

This chain connects TRBV9 to TRBJ2-2; the match to TRBD2 covers 7 bases. With V trimmed by 4 bases and J by 5 bases, 8 bases remained unmatched. The CDR3 length is 15 residues. Germline V gene data show CDR1 as SGDLS and CDR2 as YYNGEE. The CDR3 bases are TGTGCCAGCAGCCCCCGACTAGCAGAGACCGGGGAGCTGTTTTTT. This gives the protein CASSPRLAETGELFF.

This chain joins TRBV5-1 and TRBJ2-1; no firm D call. Trimming stripped 4 bases from V and 5 bases from J, with 10 bases between. The germline gives CDR1 SGHRS, CDR2 YFSETQ. The CDR3 is 13 amino acids. CDR3 in amino acids: CASSHQAHNEQFF. DNA of the CDR3: TGCGCCAGCAGCCACCAGGCCCACAATGAGCAGTTCTTC.

The rearrangement joins TRBV27 to TRBJ2-7, with D possibly called TRBD1 or TRBD2 (5 bases each). The V gene lost 6 bases and the J gene lost 3 bases, with 15 bases spanning the gap. The CDR3 spans 14 residues. Germline V CDR1 and CDR2: MNHEY, SMNVEV (reference sequence). The CDR3 nucleotides read TGTGCCAGCAGATCCGGGACGGACGACTACGAGCAGTACTTC. Its protein is CASRSGTDDYEQYF.

This clonotype has a handful of counts. The chain carries TRBV20-1 and TRBJ2-3; no firm D call. The V end was cut by 1 base, the J end by 2 bases, with 4 bases between. The CDR3 has 12 amino acids. CDR1 is DFQATT, CDR2 SNEGSKA, per germline (reference sequence). CDR3 protein: CSARAPTDTQYF. The DNA for the CDR3 is TGCAGTGCTAGAGCCCCCACAGATACGCAGTATTTT.

This clonotype was picked up a small number of times. The CDR3 protein is CASRRDGQSNVLTF. DNA of the CDR3: TGTGCCAGCAGAAGAGATGGACAGTCCAACGTCCTGACTTTC. The chain has TRBV6-5 and TRBJ2-6; the D gene is possibly TRBD1 (6 bases). Trimming left V 6 bases short and J 8 bases short, with 14 bases between. The CDR3 runs to 14 residues. CDR1 and CDR2 (germline): MNHEY, SVGAGI.

This clonotype was seen a handful of times. This sequence joins TRBV7-9 and TRBJ1-3; D is ambiguous. V was shortened by 1 base and J by 0 bases, with 10 bases between the two germline ends. This CDR3 region has 16 residues. CDR1 and CDR2 from the germline V gene are SEHNR and FQNEAQ (reference sequence). CDR3 protein: CASSLVRASSGNTIYF. The DNA for the CDR3 is TGTGCCAGCAGCTTAGTGCGGGCGAGCTCTGGAAACACCATATATTTT.

The chain has TRBV5-5 and TRBJ2-3; 10 positions match TRBD1. V lost 2 bases and J lost 4; bases outside the gene matches: 7. The CDR3 length is 16 residues. In germline, CDR1 is SGHKS, CDR2 YYEKEE (reference sequence). As DNA, the CDR3 is TGTGCCAGCAGCTTCGGGACAGGGGCATTGGCAGATACGCAGTATTTT. Protein: CASSFGTGALADTQYF. The full variable domain, in which reference TRBV5-5 and TRBJ2-3 provide the parts outside the CDR3, is DAGVTQSPTHLIKTRGQQVTLRCSPISGHKSVSWYQQVLGQGPQFIFQYYEKEERGRGNFPDRFSARQFPNYSSELNVNALLLGDSALYLCASSFGTGALADTQYFGPGTRLTVL.

This clonotype was observed a few times. The chain employs TRBV2 and TRBJ2-3, with D possibly matching TRBD1 (5 bases). Trimming removed 7 bases at V and 6 bases at J, with 14 bases between. CDR1 is SNHLY and CDR2 is FYNNEI in the germline V gene. The CDR3 is 13 residues long. The CDR3 spells CASKSRQGDTQYF. The DNA of the CDR3 is TGTGCCAGCAAAAGTCGCCAGGGTGATACGCAGTATTTT. Looking up the rest from reference TRBV2 and TRBJ2-3 gives the full variable domain: EPEVTQTPSHQVTQMGQEVILRCVPISNHLYFYWYRQILGQKVEFLVSFYNNEISEKSEIFDDQFSVERPDGSNFTLKIRSTKLEDSAMYFCASKSRQGDTQYFGPGTRLTVL.

This clonotype was observed a few times. The chain recombines TRBV24-1 with TRBJ1-1; a possible D gene is TRBD1 (5 bases). Germline assignment: CDR1 KGHDR and CDR2 SFDVKD. Trimming pared 4 bases from V and 4 bases from J, leaving 21 bases between. The CDR3 is 17 residues long. CDR3: CATSDRKTRTTSTEAFF. CDR3 bases: TGTGCCACCAGTGACAGAAAGACAAGGACAACAAGCACTGAAGCTTTCTTT.

At least ten counts were recorded for this clonotype. J is TRBJ2-5 and V is TRBV20-1, with TRBD2 matching over 8 bases. The CDR3 runs to 15 residues. The V gene's germline CDR1 is DFQATT and CDR2 SNEGSKA (reference sequence). The ends lost 0 bases at V and 2 bases at J; junction bases unmatched: 5. CDR3: CSARDPASGQETQYF. DNA for the CDR3: TGCAGTGCTAGAGACCCGGCTAGCGGGCAAGAGACCCAGTACTTC.

Only a few counts were recorded for this clonotype. This CDR3 is CASSGVQGQPQHF. The CDR3 coding sequence is TGTGCCAGCAGTGGGGTACAGGGGCAGCCCCAGCATTTT. The chain combines TRBV25-1 with TRBJ1-5; 7 bases fit TRBD1. This CDR3 is 13 amino acids long. Germline V gene sequence: CDR1 MGHDK, CDR2 SYGVNS. With V trimmed by 4 bases and J by 7 bases, 4 bases remained unmatched.

This clonotype occurred a few times. This chain joins TRBV7-3 and TRBJ1-6, with no clear D. This CDR3 contains 13 residues. CDR1 SGHTA and CDR2 FQGTGA come from the germline V gene. The V and J ends lost 4 bases and 10 bases respectively, with 11 bases between them. CDR3 DNA sequence: TGTGCCAGCAGCTCTTGGGAGGGATCACCCCTCCACTTT. Amino acid sequence: CASSSWEGSPLHF.

This clonotype has ten or more counts. The genes are TRBV5-5 and TRBJ2-3; TRBD1 agrees at 8 bases. The germline V gene encodes CDR1 SGHKS and CDR2 YYEKEE (reference sequence). V shed 0 bases and J 7 bases; nucleotides not matched to a gene: 7. This CDR3 contains 15 residues. CDR3 in amino acids: CASSLGFDRGNTQYF. As DNA, the CDR3 is TGTGCCAGCAGCTTGGGCTTCGACAGGGGAAATACGCAGTATTTT. Drawing the rest from reference TRBV5-5 and TRBJ2-3, the complete variable domain is DAGVTQSPTHLIKTRGQQVTLRCSPISGHKSVSWYQQVLGQGPQFIFQYYEKEERGRGNFPDRFSARQFPNYSSELNVNALLLGDSALYLCASSLGFDRGNTQYFGPGTRLTVL.

CDR3 sequence reads: CASRRQGTVEQYF. CDR3 nucleotides: TGTGCCAGTAGGAGGCAGGGAACTGTCGAGCAGTACTTC. The chain combines TRBV19 with TRBJ2-7; weak D call: TRBD1 (5 bases). This CDR3 region has 13 residues. Trimming shortened V by 6 bases and J by 6 bases, and 15 bases separated the two germline ends. The germline V gene has CDR1 LNHDA and CDR2 SQIVND (reference sequence). The full variable domain, rest sourced from reference TRBV19 and TRBJ2-7, is DGGITQSPKYLFRKEGQNVTLSCEQNLNHDAMYWYRQDPGQGLRLIYYSQIVNDFQKGDIAEGYSVSREKKESFPLTVTSAQKNPTAFYLCASRRQGTVEQYFGPGTRLTVT.

The gene calls are TRBV5-1 and TRBJ1-2, with TRBD1 identical over 7 bases. The V segment lost 8 bases and the J segment 5 bases; nucleotides outside the gene matches: 12. This CDR3 is built from 14 residues. Germline CDR1 is SGHRS and CDR2 is YFSETQ. The CDR3 nucleotides are TGCGCCAGTAGGCCGGGACAGTCTCCTTATGGCTACACCTTC. It encodes CASRPGQSPYGYTF.